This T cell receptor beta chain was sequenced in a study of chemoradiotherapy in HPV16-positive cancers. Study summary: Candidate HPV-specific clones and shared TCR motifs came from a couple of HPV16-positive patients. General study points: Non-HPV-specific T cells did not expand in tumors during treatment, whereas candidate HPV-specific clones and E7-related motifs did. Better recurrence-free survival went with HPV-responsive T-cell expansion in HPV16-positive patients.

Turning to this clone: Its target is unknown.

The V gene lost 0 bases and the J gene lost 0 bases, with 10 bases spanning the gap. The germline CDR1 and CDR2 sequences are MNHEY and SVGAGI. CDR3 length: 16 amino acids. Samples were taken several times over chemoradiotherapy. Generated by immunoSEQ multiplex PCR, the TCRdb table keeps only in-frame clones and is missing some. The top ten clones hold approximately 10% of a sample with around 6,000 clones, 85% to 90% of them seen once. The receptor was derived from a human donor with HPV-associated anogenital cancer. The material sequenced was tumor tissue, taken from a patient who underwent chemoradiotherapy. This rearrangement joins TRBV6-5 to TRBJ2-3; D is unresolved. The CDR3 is CASSYSMVRSTDTQYF. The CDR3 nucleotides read TGTGCCAGCAGTTACTCGATGGTGAGGAGCACAGATACGCAGTATTTT.